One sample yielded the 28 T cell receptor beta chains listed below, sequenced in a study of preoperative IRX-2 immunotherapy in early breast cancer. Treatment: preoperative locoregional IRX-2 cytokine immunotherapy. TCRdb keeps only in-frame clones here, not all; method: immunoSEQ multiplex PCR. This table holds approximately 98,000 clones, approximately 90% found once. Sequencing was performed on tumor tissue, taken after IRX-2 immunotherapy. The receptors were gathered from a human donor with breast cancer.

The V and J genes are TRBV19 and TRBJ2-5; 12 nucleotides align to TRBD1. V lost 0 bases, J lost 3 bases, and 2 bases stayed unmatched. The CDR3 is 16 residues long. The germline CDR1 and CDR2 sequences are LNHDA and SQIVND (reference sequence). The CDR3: CASSIDGTGGEETQYF. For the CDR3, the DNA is TGTGCCAGTAGTATAGACGGGACAGGGGGCGAAGAGACCCAGTACTTC. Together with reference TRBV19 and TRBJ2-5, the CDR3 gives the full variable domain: DGGITQSPKYLFRKEGQNVTLSCEQNLNHDAMYWYRQDPGQGLRLIYYSQIVNDFQKGDIAEGYSVSREKKESFPLTVTSAQKNPTAFYLCASSIDGTGGEETQYFGPGTRLLVL.

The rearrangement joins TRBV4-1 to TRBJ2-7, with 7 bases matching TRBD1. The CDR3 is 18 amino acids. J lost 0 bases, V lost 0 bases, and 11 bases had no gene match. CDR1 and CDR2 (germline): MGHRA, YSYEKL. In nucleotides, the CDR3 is TGCGCCAGCAGCCAAGATCAGTTGACAGGGATTAGCTCCTACGAGCAGTACTTC. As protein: CASSQDQLTGISSYEQYF.

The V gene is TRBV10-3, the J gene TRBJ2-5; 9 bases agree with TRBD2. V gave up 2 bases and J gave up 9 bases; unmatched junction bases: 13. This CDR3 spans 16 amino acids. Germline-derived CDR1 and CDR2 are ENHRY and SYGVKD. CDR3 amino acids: CAISEERGVTREAQYF. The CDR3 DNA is TGTGCCATCAGTGAGGAGCGGGGGGTTACAAGAGAAGCCCAGTACTTC.

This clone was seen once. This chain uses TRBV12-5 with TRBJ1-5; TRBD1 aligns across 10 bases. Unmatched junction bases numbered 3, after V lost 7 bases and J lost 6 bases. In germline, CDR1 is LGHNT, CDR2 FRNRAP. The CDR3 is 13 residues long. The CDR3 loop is CASAWDRGQPQHF. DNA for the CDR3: TGTGCTAGTGCCTGGGACAGGGGTCAGCCCCAGCATTTT.

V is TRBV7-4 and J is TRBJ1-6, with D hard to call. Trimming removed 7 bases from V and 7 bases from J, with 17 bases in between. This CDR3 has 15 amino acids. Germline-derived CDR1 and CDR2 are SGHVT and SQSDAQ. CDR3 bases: TGTGCCAGCACCAGGAGGTCGGTTCGGAATTCACCCCTCCACTTT. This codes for CASTRRSVRNSPLHF.

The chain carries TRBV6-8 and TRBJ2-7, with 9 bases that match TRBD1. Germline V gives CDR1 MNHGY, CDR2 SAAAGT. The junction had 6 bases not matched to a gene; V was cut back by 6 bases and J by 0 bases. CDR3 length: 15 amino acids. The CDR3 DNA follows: TGTGCCAGCAGGATCCGGGACAGGGACTCCTACGAGCAGTACTTC. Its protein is CASRIRDRDSYEQYF.

CDR3 DNA: TGTGCCAGTAGTACGACTAGGGTCACAGATACGCAGTATTTT. Its translation: CASSTTRVTDTQYF. This rearrangement joins TRBV19 to TRBJ2-3; maybe TRBD2 (6 bases). Trimming took 4 bases from V and 2 from J, leaving 10 bases between them. Looked up from germline, CDR1 is LNHDA and CDR2 is SQIVND (reference sequence). CDR3 length: 14 residues.

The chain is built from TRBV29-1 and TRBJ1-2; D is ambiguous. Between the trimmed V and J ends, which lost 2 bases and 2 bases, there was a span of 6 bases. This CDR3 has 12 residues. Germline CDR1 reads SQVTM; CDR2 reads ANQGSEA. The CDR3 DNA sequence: TGCAGCGTTGAATGGGGAAACTATGGCTACACCTTC. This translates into CSVEWGNYGYTF.

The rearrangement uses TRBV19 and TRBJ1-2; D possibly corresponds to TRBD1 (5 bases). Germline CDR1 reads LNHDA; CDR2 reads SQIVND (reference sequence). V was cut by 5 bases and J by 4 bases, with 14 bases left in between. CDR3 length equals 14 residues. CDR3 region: CASSPRGAIYGYTF. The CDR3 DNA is TGTGCCAGTAGTCCCCGAGGGGCGATCTATGGCTACACCTTC. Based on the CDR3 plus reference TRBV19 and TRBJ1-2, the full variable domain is DGGITQSPKYLFRKEGQNVTLSCEQNLNHDAMYWYRQDPGQGLRLIYYSQIVNDFQKGDIAEGYSVSREKKESFPLTVTSAQKNPTAFYLCASSPRGAIYGYTFGSGTRLTVV.

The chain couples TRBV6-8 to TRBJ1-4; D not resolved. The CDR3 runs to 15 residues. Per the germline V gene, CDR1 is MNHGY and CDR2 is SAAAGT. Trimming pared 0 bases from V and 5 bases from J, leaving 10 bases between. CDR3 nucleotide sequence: TGTGCCAGCAGTTACTCTATCAACAACAATGAAAAACTGTTTTTT. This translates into CASSYSINNNEKLFF.

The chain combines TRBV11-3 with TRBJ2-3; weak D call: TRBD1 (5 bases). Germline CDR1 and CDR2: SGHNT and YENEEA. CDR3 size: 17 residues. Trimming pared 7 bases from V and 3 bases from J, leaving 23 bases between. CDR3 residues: CASTYGTTAPRTDTQYF. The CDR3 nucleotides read TGTGCCAGCACGTACGGTACGACAGCCCCTCGAACAGATACGCAGTATTTT. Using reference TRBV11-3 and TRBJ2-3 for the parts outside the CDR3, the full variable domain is EAGVVQSPRYKIIEKKQPVAFWCNPISGHNTLYWYLQNLGQGPELLIRYENEEAVDDSQLPKDRFSAERLKGVDSTLKIQPAELGDSAVYLCASTYGTTAPRTDTQYFGPGTRLTVL.

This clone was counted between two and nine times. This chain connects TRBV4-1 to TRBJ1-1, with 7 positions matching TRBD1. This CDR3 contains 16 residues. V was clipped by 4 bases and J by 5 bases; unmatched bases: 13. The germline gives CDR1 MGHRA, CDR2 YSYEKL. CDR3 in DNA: TGCGCCAGCAGCCCTCAGGGGGGGGGCGCGAGGACTGAAGCTTTCTTT. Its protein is CASSPQGGGARTEAFF.

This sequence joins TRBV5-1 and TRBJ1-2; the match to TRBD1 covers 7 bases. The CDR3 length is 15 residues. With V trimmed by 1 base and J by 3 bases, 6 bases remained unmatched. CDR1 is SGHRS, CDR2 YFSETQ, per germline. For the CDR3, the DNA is TGCGCCAGCAGCTTGACATCCGACAGGGACTATGGCTACACCTTC. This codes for CASSLTSDRDYGYTF.

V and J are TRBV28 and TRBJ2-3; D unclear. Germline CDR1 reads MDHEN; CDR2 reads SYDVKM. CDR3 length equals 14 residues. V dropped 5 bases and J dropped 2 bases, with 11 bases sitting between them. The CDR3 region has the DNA TGTGCCAGCAGTCTGGCGGAAACCACAGATACGCAGTATTTT. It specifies CASSLAETTDTQYF.

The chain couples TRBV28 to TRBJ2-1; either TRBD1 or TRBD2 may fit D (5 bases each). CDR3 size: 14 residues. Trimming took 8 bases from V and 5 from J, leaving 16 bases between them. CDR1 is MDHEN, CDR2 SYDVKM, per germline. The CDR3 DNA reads TGTGCCAGCTGGGCCGGGACGCGAAACAATGAGCAGTTCTTC. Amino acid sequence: CASWAGTRNNEQFF.

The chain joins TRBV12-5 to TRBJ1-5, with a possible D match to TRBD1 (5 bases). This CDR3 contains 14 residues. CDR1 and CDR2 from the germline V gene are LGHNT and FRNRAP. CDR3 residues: CASNSGGFNQPQHF. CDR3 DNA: TGTGCCAGCAACAGCGGGGGGTTCAATCAGCCCCAGCATTTT.

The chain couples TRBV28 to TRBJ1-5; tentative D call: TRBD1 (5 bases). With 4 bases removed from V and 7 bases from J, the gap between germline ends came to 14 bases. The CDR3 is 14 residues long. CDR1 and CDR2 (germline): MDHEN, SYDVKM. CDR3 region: CASSSYGALQPQHF. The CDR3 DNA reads TGTGCCAGCAGTTCCTACGGGGCCTTGCAGCCCCAGCATTTT.

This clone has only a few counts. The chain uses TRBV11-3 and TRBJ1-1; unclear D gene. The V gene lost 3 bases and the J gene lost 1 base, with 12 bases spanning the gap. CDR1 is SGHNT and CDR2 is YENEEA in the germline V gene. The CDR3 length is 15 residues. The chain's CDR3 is CASSLVIAENTEAFF. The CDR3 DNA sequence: TGTGCCAGCAGCTTGGTGATCGCGGAGAACACTGAAGCTTTCTTT.

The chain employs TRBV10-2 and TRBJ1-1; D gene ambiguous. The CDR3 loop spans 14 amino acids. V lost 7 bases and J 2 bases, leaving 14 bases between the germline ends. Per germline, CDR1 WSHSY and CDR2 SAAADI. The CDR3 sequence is CASTYQLRNTEAFF. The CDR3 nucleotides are TGCGCCAGCACCTACCAACTTCGCAACACTGAAGCTTTCTTT.

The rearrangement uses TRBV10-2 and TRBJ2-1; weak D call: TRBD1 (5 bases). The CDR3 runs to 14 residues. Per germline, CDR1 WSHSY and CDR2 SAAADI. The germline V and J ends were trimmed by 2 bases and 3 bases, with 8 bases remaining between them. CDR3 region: CASSEPGIYNEQFF. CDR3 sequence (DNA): TGCGCCAGCAGTGAGCCAGGGATCTACAATGAGCAGTTCTTC.

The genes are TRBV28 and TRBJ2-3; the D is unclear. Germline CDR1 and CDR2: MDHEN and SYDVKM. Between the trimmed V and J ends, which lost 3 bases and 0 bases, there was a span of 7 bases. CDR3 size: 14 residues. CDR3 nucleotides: TGTGCCAGCAGTTTGTTCACAAGCACAGATACGCAGTATTTT. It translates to CASSLFTSTDTQYF.

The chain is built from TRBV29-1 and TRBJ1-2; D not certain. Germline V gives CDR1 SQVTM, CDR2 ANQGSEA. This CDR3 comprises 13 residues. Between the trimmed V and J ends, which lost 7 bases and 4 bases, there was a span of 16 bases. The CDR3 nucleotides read TGCAGCGACTTGGATGTACGAACCTATGGCTACACCTTC. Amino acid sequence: CSDLDVRTYGYTF. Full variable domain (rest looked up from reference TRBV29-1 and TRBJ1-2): SAVISQKPSRDICQRGTSLTIQCQVDSQVTMMFWYRQQPGQSLTLIATANQGSEATYESGFVIDKFPISRPNLTFSTLTVSNMSPEDSSIYLCSDLDVRTYGYTFGSGTRLTVV.

CDR3 loop: CASSLQGLQETQYF. In DNA, the CDR3 is TGTGCCAGCAGTCTACAGGGGCTCCAAGAGACCCAGTACTTC. The rearrangement joins TRBV28 to TRBJ2-5; 7 positions agree with TRBD1. This CDR3 is 14 amino acids long. With 5 bases clipped from V and 1 base from J, the junction kept 4 bases outside the gene matches. CDR1 and CDR2 from the germline V gene are MDHEN and SYDVKM.

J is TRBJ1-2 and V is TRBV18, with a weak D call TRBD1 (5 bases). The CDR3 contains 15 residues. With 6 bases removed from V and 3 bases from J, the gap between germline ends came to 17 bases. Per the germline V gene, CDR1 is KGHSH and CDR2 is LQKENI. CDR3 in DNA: TGTGCCAGCTCCCCGACCGAGGGGAGGTACTATGGCTACACCTTC. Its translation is CASSPTEGRYYGYTF.

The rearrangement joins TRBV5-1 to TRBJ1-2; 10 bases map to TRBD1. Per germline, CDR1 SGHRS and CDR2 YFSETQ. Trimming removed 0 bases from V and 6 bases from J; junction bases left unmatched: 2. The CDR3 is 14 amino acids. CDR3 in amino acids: CASSLGQGADGYTF. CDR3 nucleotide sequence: TGCGCCAGCAGCTTGGGACAGGGGGCCGATGGCTACACCTTC.

The CDR3 coding sequence is TGTGCCAGCAGCCAAGAAGCCAGGGTTCCATACAATGAGCAGTTCTTC. Translated: CASSQEARVPYNEQFF. The genes are TRBV14 and TRBJ2-1; TRBD1 might be the D (5 bases). Germline values: CDR1 SGHDN, CDR2 FVKESK. V was clipped by 0 bases and J by 4 bases, with 13 bases between them. CDR3 size: 16 residues.

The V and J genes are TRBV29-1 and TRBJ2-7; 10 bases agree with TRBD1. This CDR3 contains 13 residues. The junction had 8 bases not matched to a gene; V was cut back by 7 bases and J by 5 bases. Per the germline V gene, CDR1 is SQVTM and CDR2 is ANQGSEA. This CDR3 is CSALTGGADEQYF. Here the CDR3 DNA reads TGCAGCGCTTTGACAGGGGGCGCGGACGAGCAGTACTTC.

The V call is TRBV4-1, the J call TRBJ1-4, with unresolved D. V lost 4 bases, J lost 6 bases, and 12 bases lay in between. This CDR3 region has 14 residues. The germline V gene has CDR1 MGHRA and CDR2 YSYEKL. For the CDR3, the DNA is TGCGCCAGCAGCCCAGGAGACGGATATGAAAAACTGTTTTTT. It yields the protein CASSPGDGYEKLFF.